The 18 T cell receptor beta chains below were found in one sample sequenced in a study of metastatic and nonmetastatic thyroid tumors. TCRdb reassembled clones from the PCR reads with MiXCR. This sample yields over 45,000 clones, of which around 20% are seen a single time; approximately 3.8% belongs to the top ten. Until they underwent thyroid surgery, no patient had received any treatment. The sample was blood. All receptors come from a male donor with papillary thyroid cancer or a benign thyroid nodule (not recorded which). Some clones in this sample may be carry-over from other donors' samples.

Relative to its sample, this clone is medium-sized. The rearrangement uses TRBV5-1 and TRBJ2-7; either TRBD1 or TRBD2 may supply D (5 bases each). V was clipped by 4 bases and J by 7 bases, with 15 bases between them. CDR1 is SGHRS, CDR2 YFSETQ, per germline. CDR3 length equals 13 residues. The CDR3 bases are TGCGCCAGCAGCACCGGGGCCCTGTATGAGCAGTACTTC. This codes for CASSTGALYEQYF. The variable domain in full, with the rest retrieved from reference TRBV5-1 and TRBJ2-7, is KAGVTQTPRYLIKTRGQQVTLSCSPISGHRSVSWYQQTPGQGLQFLFEYFSETQRNKGNFPGRFSGRQFSNSRSEMNVSTLELGDSALYLCASSTGALYEQYFGPGTRLTVT.

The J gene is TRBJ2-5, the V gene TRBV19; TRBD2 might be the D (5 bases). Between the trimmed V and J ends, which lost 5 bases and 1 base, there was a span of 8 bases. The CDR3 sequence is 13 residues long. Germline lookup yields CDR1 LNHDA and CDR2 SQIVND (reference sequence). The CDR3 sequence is CASSLGSQETQYF. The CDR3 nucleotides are TGTGCCAGTAGTTTGGGGAGCCAAGAGACCCAGTACTTC.

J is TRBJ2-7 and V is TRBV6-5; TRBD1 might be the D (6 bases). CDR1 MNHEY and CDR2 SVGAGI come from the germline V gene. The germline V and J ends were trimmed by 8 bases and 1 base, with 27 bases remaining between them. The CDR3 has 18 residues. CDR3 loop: CASAGPSYHGTTSYEQYF. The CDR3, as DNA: TGTGCCAGCGCGGGCCCTAGTTACCACGGGACAACTTCCTACGAGCAGTACTTC.

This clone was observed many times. The CDR3 bases are TGTGCCAGCAGTTCCCACCGGGACAGCTCCTACGAGCAGTACTTC. Translation gives CASSSHRDSSYEQYF. The chain has TRBV25-1 and TRBJ2-7, with 7 nucleotides matching TRBD1. Unmatched junction bases numbered 7, after V lost 5 bases and J lost 0 bases. CDR1 and CDR2 (germline): MGHDK, SYGVNS. The CDR3 sequence is 15 residues long.

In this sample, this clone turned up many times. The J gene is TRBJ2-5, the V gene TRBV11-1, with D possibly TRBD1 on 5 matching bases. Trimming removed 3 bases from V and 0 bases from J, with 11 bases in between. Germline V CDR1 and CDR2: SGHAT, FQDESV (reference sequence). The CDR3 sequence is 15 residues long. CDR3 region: CASSLTETYQETQYF. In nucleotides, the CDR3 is TGTGCCAGCAGCTTGACAGAGACGTACCAAGAGACCCAGTACTTC.

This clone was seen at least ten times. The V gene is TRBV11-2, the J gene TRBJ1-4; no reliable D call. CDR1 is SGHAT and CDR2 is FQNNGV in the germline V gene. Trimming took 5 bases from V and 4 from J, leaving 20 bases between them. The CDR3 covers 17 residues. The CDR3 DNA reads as TGTGCCAGCAGCCCCTATCCCTCGATCGTGATTAATGAAAAACTGTTTTTT. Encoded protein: CASSPYPSIVINEKLFF.

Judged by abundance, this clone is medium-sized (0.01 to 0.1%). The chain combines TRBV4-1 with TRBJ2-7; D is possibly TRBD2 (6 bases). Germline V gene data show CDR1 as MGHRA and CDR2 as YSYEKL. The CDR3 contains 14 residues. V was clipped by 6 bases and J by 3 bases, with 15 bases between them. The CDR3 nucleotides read TGCGCCAGCAGTATCGGGACTGCCAACTACGAGCAGTACTTC. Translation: CASSIGTANYEQYF.

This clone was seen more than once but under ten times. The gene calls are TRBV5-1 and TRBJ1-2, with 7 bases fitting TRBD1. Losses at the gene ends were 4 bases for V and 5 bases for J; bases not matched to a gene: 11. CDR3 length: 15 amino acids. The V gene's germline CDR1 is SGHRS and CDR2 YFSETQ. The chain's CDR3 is CASSEGTAIDYGYTF. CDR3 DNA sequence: TGCGCCAGCAGCGAAGGGACAGCAATTGATTATGGCTACACCTTC.

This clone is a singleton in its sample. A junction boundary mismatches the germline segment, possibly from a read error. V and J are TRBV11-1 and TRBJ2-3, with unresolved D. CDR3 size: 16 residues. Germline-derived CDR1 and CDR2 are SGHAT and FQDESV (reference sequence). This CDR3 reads CASSYPGETSTYTQYF. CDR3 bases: TGTGCCAGCAGCTACCCTGGGGAAACGAGCACATATACTCAGTATTTT. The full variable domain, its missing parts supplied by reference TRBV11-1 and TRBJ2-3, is EAEVAQSPRYKITEKSQAVAFWCDPISGHATLYWYRQILGQGPELLVQFQDESVVDDSQLPKDRFSAERLKGVDSTLKIQPAELGDSAMYLCASSYPGETSTYTQYFGPGTRLTVL.

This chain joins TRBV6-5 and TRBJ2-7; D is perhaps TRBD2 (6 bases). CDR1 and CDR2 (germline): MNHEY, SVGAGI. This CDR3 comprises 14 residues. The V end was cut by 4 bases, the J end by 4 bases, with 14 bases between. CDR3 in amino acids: CASSLRSGTYEQYF. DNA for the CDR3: TGTGCCAGCAGTTTGAGGTCAGGGACTTACGAGCAGTACTTC.

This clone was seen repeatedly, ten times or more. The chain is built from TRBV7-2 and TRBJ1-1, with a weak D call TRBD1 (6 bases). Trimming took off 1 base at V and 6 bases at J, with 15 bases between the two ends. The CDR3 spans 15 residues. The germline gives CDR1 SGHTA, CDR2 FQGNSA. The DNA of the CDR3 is TGTGCCAGCAGCTTAGTGGGGGGCGTGTGGGCTGAAGCTTTCTTT. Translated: CASSLVGGVWAEAFF.

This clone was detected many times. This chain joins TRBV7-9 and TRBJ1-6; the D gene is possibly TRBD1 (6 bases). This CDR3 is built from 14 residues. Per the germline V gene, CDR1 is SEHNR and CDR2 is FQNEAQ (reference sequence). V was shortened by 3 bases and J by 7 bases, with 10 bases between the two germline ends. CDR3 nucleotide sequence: TGTGCCAGCAGCTTTTCACAGGGAAATTCACCCCTCCACTTT. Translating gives CASSFSQGNSPLHF.

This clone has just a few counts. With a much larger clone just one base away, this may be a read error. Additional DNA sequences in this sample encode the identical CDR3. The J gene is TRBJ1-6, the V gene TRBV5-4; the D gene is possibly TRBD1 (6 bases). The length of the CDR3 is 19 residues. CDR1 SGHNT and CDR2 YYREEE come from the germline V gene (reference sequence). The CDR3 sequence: CASSFTPVGGSSYNSPLHF. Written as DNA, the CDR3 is TGTGCCAGCAGCTTCACCCCCGTAGGGGGTAGTTCCTATAATTCACCCCTCCATTTT.

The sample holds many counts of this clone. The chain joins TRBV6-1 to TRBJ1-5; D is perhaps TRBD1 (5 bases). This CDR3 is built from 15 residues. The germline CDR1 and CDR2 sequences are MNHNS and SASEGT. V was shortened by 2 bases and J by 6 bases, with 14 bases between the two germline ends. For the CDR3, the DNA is TGTGCCAGCAGTGAATTTTCAGGGTTGGGTCAGCCCCAGCATTTT. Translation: CASSEFSGLGQPQHF.

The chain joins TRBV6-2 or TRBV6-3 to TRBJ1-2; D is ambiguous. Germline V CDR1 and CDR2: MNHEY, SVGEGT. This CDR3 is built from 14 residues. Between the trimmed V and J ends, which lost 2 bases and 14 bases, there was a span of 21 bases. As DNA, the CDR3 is TGTGCCAGCAGTTACGGAGAGGGCAGTCCCCTTTTGACCTTC. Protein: CASSYGEGSPLLTF.

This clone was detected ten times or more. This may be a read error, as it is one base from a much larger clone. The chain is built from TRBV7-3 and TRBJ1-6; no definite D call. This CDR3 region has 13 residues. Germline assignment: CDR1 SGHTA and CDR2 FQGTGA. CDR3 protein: CTSSSTTNSPLHF. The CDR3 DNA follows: TGTACCAGCAGTTCCACCACGAATTCACCCCTCCACTTT.

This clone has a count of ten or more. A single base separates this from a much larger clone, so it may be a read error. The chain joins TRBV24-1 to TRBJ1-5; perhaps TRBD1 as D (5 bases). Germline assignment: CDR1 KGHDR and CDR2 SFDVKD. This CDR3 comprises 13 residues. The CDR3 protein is CATSAGLGQPRHF. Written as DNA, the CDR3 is TGTGCCACCAGTGCAGGGTTAGGGCAGCCCCGGCATTTT.

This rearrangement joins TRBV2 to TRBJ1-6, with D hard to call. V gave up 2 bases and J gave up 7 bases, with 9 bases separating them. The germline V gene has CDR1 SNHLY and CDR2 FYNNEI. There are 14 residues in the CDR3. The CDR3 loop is CASSENRENSPLHF. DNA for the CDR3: TGTGCCAGCAGTGAAAATAGGGAAAATTCACCCCTCCACTTT. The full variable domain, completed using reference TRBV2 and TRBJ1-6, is EPEVTQTPSHQVTQMGQEVILRCVPISNHLYFYWYRQILGQKVEFLVSFYNNEISEKSEIFDDQFSVERPDGSNFTLKIRSTKLEDSAMYFCASSENRENSPLHFGNGTRLTVT.